Following are 8 T cell receptor beta chains from one sample sequenced in a study of T-cell reconstitution after alpha-beta-depleted transplantation in children. The TCRbeta library incorporated unique molecular identifiers. TCRdb reanalysed the PCR reads using MiXCR and keeps one entry per CDR3 protein. Counted here are over 200,000 distinct CDR3 sequences, approximately 9.5% occurring once; the ten biggest clones make up 5.5% to 8%. Sequenced material: PBMCs from the stem cell graft donor, taken from the stem cell graft. The receptors were gathered from a human donor who donated a stem cell graft to a child with acute lymphoblastic leukemia.

This clonotype was counted once. The V and J genes are TRBV2 and TRBJ2-1; 8 bases are shared with TRBD1. Germline V gene data show CDR1 as SNHLY and CDR2 as FYNNEI. Trimming cost V 7 bases and J 9 bases; bases outside gene matches: 2. The CDR3 covers 11 residues. CDR3 region: CASTGGVEQFF. The CDR3 DNA reads TGTGCCAGCACAGGGGGCGTTGAGCAGTTCTTC.

This clonotype was picked up many times. The chain links TRBV6-5 to TRBJ1-1; D not resolved. CDR1 MNHEY and CDR2 SVGAGI come from the germline V gene. This CDR3 has 15 residues. V dropped 6 bases and J dropped 0 bases, with 14 bases sitting between them. The CDR3 sequence: CASSLDGTVNTEAFF. Here the CDR3 DNA reads TGTGCCAGCAGCCTTGACGGTACTGTGAACACTGAAGCTTTCTTT.

A few counts support this clonotype. V gene TRBV6-1 combines with J gene TRBJ1-2; D is unclear. V lost 6 bases, J lost 0 bases, and 11 bases lay in between. There are 14 residues in the CDR3. Germline V gene sequence: CDR1 MNHNS, CDR2 SASEGT. In DNA, the CDR3 is TGTGCCAGCAGAAACAGCGCTTCTAACTATGGCTACACCTTC. This codes for CASRNSASNYGYTF.

The rearrangement uses TRBV5-1 and TRBJ2-2, with TRBD1 identical over 9 bases. V dropped 7 bases and J dropped 0; count of bases not matched to a gene: 7. CDR3 length: 16 amino acids. In germline, CDR1 is SGHRS, CDR2 YFSETQ. The CDR3 coding sequence is TGCGCCAGCTCGCGAACAGGGGGCGCGAACACCGGGGAGCTGTTTTTT. The encoded protein is CASSRTGGANTGELFF.

This chain connects TRBV5-1 to TRBJ2-1, with 14 bases fitting TRBD2. V shed 5 bases and J 6 bases; nucleotides not matched to a gene: 7. The CDR3 runs to 16 residues. CDR1 is SGHRS and CDR2 is YFSETQ in the germline V gene. Written as DNA, the CDR3 is TGCGCCAGCAGGACGGGACTAGCGGGGGAGGTCAATGAGCAGTTCTTC. This codes for CASRTGLAGEVNEQFF.

The gene calls are TRBV12-3 or TRBV12-4 and TRBJ2-5; 7 bases match TRBD1. The CDR3 is made up of 14 amino acids. The V segment lost 3 bases and the J segment 2 bases; nucleotides outside the gene matches: 3. The CDR3 is CASSFGTEQETQYF. The CDR3 DNA is TGTGCCAGCAGTTTTGGGACAGAACAAGAGACCCAGTACTTC.

J is TRBJ2-4 and V is TRBV12-3 or TRBV12-4; perhaps D is TRBD1 or TRBD2 (6 bases each). The V and J ends lost 5 bases and 2 bases respectively, with 10 bases between them. The CDR3 extends over 14 amino acids. The CDR3 sequence is CASSPGDSKNIQYF. In DNA form, the CDR3 reads TGTGCCAGCAGTCCAGGGGACTCCAAAAACATTCAGTACTTC.

Many counts were recorded for this clonotype. This chain connects TRBV12-3 or TRBV12-4 to TRBJ2-3; D possibly corresponds to TRBD2 (5 bases). Between the trimmed V and J ends, which lost 3 bases and 2 bases, there was a span of 12 bases. There are 15 residues in the CDR3. This CDR3 reads CASSLSLGVTDTQYF. The CDR3 DNA reads TGTGCCAGCAGTTTGAGCCTGGGAGTCACAGATACGCAGTATTTT.